This is a list of T cell receptor beta chains from one sample in a study of glioma-infiltrating T cells. A single record per CDR3 protein comes from TCRdb applying MiXCR to the multiplex PCR reads. The sample carries roughly 200,000 distinct CDR3 sequences, about 40% recorded once. The material sequenced was glioma tissue, nonneoplastic brain tissue, or PBMCs (not recorded which). Every receptor here comes from a human donor with low-grade glioma or glioblastoma, undergoing nonglioma brain surgery, or in good health (not recorded which). The CDR3 runs from the conserved cysteine through the conserved F or W. D genes are given only for firm matches. Part of the rows lack a size; the others show once, few, many or a class for expanded clones.

D: TRBD1; size: NA; V: TRBV2; CDR3: CASTTPDRENSPLHF
D: NA; size: NA; V: TRBV27; CDR3: CASSLAFEGYEKYF
D: TRBD2; size: many; V: TRBV20-1; CDR3: CSAKSPGTSSYNEQFF
D: TRBD2; size: NA; V: TRBV9; CDR3: CASSVVGTSGRAGNEEFF
D: NA; size: few; V: TRBV30; CDR3: CAWSVLEIQYF
D: TRBD1; size: many; V: TRBV28; CDR3: CASIRDRGGTEAFF
D: NA; size: few; V: TRBV18; CDR3: CASSPPDYGYTF
D: TRBD2; size: few; V: TRBV12-3/TRBV12-4; CDR3: CASDGAGDWVNTDTQYF
D: NA; size: many; V: TRBV7-9; CDR3: CASSTFNGELFF
D: NA; size: NA; V: TRBV7-9; CDR3: CASRLDRGETKYF
D: NA; size: many; V: TRBV10-3; CDR3: CATLAPSTDTQYF
D: NA; size: few; V: TRBV2; CDR3: CASSVTGLQPQHF
D: NA; size: many; V: TRBV27; CDR3: CAPGYEQYF
D: TRBD2; size: many; V: TRBV28; CDR3: CASSFRPGRGGTDTQYF
D: TRBD1; size: many; V: TRBV28; CDR3: CASSLEGAQAFF
D: NA; size: many; V: TRBV2; CDR3: CASSRDYQETQYF
D: NA; size: many; V: TRBV6-1; CDR3: CASSQPNTEAFF
D: NA; size: NA; V: TRBV7-9; CDR3: CASSPSGVKGRNTEAFF
D: TRBD1; size: many; V: TRBV19; CDR3: CASSIRGQGREQPQHF
D: TRBD1; size: NA; V: TRBV6-1; CDR3: CASSEGQGAREEQYF
D: NA; size: few; V: TRBV5-1; CDR3: CASSGQTGSNTEAFF
D: TRBD1; size: many; V: TRBV27; CDR3: CASKRTGRFSEAFF
D: NA; size: NA; V: TRBV27; CDR3: CASSLFYNSPLHF
D: TRBD1; size: NA; V: TRBV7-9; CDR3: CANRMAQGEDTQYF
D: NA; size: many; V: TRBV27; CDR3: CASMAGVNTEAFF
D: NA; size: few; V: TRBV5-1; CDR3: CASRIGTDTQYF
D: NA; size: NA; V: TRBV18; CDR3: CASSPNRRSGKTIYF
D: NA; size: NA; V: TRBV25-1; CDR3: CARSESSEANSPIHF
D: NA; size: NA; V: TRBV28; CDR3: CASISENYYSNQPQHF
D: NA; size: few; V: TRBV18; CDR3: CASSPELALQETQYF
D: NA; size: many; V: TRBV12-3/TRBV12-4; CDR3: CASSFRLEQYF
D: NA; size: NA; V: TRBV20-1; CDR3: CSTRGDTPYEQYF
D: TRBD2; size: few; V: TRBV7-2; CDR3: CASSLTSGSSLSYEQYF
D: NA; size: few; V: TRBV12-3/TRBV12-4; CDR3: CASTQGRETVTEAFF
D: TRBD1; size: many; V: TRBV2; CDR3: CASSRDRGENTEAFF
D: NA; size: NA; V: TRBV28; CDR3: CASSQTVEVHPQHF
D: NA; size: many; V: TRBV10-3; CDR3: CAISESSRSEAFF
D: NA; size: NA; V: TRBV28; CDR3: CASSFRGHRNQPKHF
D: NA; size: NA; V: TRBV29-1; CDR3: CSVGRRQETQYF
D: NA; size: many; V: TRBV7-9; CDR3: CASSPREAYEQYF
D: NA; size: NA; V: TRBV2; CDR3: CASLKWQQMNNEAFF
D: NA; size: NA; V: TRBV3-1; CDR3: CASSQGRGKGHEQYF
D: NA; size: few; V: TRBV11-3; CDR3: CASSPRPDNNEQFF
D: NA; size: NA; V: TRBV19; CDR3: CASSIDGGTYNEQFF
D: NA; size: many; V: TRBV4-1; CDR3: CASSQQLGPYTF
D: TRBD2; size: few; V: TRBV2; CDR3: CASSGLAGWNEQFF
D: NA; size: NA; V: TRBV4-1; CDR3: CASSQPGPRATQYF
D: NA; size: many; V: TRBV7-9; CDR3: CASVLGSYNEQFF
D: NA; size: NA; V: TRBV28; CDR3: CANSRITSSEQYF
D: NA; size: many; V: TRBV20-1; CDR3: CSANRANTEAFF
D: TRBD1; size: few; V: TRBV28; CDR3: CASGQDVRETQYF
D: NA; size: NA; V: TRBV18; CDR3: CASSPEGPGYEQYF
D: NA; size: NA; V: TRBV7-2; CDR3: CVRSPNLQETQYF
D: TRBD2; size: NA; V: TRBV7-2; CDR3: CASSLGLAGVAGVNTGELFF
D: NA; size: many; V: TRBV28; CDR3: CASRRHRDNTEAFF
D: TRBD1; size: NA; V: TRBV19; CDR3: CASSIQTGMDIQYF
D: NA; size: few; V: TRBV4-1; CDR3: CASSDRLAATDTQYF